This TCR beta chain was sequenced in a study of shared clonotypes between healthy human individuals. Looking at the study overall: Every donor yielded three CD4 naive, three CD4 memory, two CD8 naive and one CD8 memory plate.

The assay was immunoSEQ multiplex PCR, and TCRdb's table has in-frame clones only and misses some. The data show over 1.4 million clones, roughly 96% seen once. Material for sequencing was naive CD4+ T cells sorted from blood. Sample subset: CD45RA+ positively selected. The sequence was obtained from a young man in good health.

The CDR3 nucleotides are TGTGCCAGCGGTTTTGACAGGGAGAACACTGAAGCTTTCTTT. The encoded protein is CASGFDRENTEAFF. This chain joins TRBV13 and TRBJ1-1, with 7 bases aligning to TRBD1. This CDR3 region has 14 residues. Germline CDR1 is PRHDT and CDR2 is FYEKMQ (reference sequence). V lost 8 bases, J lost 1 base, and 7 bases stayed unmatched.